This entry lists 11 T cell receptor beta chains sequenced from one sample in a study of T cell changes during pregnancy in multiple sclerosis. Repertoires were generated with immunoSEQ multiplex PCR, while TCRdb's copy carries only in-frame clones and drops some. The sample holds tens of thousands of clones, 93% seen once. This material consisted of peripheral blood, taken after pregnancy. The receptor set was obtained from a female donor with multiple sclerosis, enrolled in a pregnancy study.

The chain links TRBV7-2 to TRBJ2-1, with TRBD2 identical over 9 bases. CDR3 length equals 16 residues. Germline trimming cut 1 base from V and 6 bases from J; bases unmatched to any gene: 7. Per the germline V gene, CDR1 is SGHTA and CDR2 is FQGNSA. The CDR3 spells CASSLGLREGRNEQFF. The CDR3 nucleotides are TGTGCCAGCAGCTTAGGATTGCGGGAGGGCCGCAATGAGCAGTTCTTC.

The chain links TRBV7-9 to TRBJ1-4; perhaps TRBD1 as D (5 bases). Germline V CDR1 and CDR2: SEHNR, FQNEAQ (reference sequence). Trimming took 8 bases from V and 8 from J, leaving 18 bases between them. The CDR3 is made up of 14 amino acids. CDR3 residues: CASSWGPREEKLFF. CDR3 nucleotide sequence: TGTGCCAGCTCATGGGGCCCGCGGGAGGAAAAACTGTTTTTT.

The chain carries TRBV7-6 and TRBJ1-4; TRBD1 is a possible D gene (5 bases). Trimming took off 1 base at V and 7 bases at J, with 10 bases between the two ends. The CDR3 is 14 residues long. Per germline, CDR1 SGHVS and CDR2 FNYEAQ. The CDR3 nucleotides are TGTGCCAGCAGCTTAGATTTGGGGCGTGAAAAACTGTTTTTT. This gives the protein CASSLDLGREKLFF.

The chain is built from TRBV19 and TRBJ1-2, with a tentative D call TRBD1 (5 bases). From germline, CDR1 is LNHDA and CDR2 SQIVND (reference sequence). The CDR3 runs 13 residues. V was clipped by 10 bases and J by 6 bases, with 18 bases between them. The CDR3 here is CATRIQGTHGYTF. The CDR3 nucleotides read TGTGCCACCCGGATCCAGGGCACCCATGGCTACACCTTC.

The CDR3 bases are TGTGCCAGCTCACCCCCCGGGACTAGCGATTACAATGAGCAGTTCTTC. It encodes CASSPPGTSDYNEQFF. The V and J genes are TRBV18 and TRBJ2-1; 10 bases align to TRBD2. The V gene end was trimmed by 3 bases and the J gene end by 4 bases; junction bases not matched to a gene: 6. CDR1 is KGHSH, CDR2 LQKENI, per germline. There are 16 residues in the CDR3.

This chain joins TRBV6-1 and TRBJ2-2; D perhaps matches TRBD2 (5 bases). From germline, CDR1 is MNHNS and CDR2 SASEGT. The CDR3 extends over 14 amino acids. The V end lost 9 bases, the J end lost 5 bases, and 16 bases lay between the germline ends. CDR3: CASILAQGTGELFF. The CDR3 nucleotides are TGTGCCAGTATTCTAGCTCAAGGGACCGGGGAGCTGTTTTTT.

The genes are TRBV4-1 and TRBJ2-1; 7 positions match TRBD1. Germline V CDR1 and CDR2: MGHRA, YSYEKL. There are 17 residues in the CDR3. Unmatched junction bases numbered 13, after V lost 4 bases and J lost 4 bases. As DNA, the CDR3 is TGCGCCAGCAGCCCCTCCCCCGGGACAGATTTTTACAATGAGCAGTTCTTC. It codes for CASSPSPGTDFYNEQFF.

The V call is TRBV6-5, the J call TRBJ2-5; 9 bases align to TRBD2. The J call may be in error: the DNA end matches TRBJ2-7 better. The CDR3 is 15 amino acids. Germline CDR1 reads MNHEY; CDR2 reads SVGAGI. In DNA form, the CDR3 reads TGTGCCAGCAGTTACAGGGCTAGCGGGAAGGGCGAGCAGTACTTC. Protein sequence: CASSYRASGKGEQYF.

The V and J genes are TRBV19 and TRBJ2-7, with 9 positions matching TRBD1. J was trimmed by 3 bases and V by 2 bases; bases with no gene match: 5. Germline V gene lookup returns CDR1 LNHDA and CDR2 SQIVND (reference sequence). CDR3 size: 15 residues. The CDR3 protein is CASSIRDRDFYEQYF. Here the CDR3 DNA reads TGTGCCAGTAGTATAAGGGACAGGGACTTCTACGAGCAGTACTTC.

V usage is TRBV5-6 and J usage is TRBJ1-2; possible D gene TRBD1, 5 bases. V gave up 4 bases and J gave up 0 bases, with 7 bases separating them. The CDR3 is made up of 13 amino acids. Germline V lookup: CDR1 SGHDT, CDR2 YYEEEE. CDR3 residues: CASSPGANYGYTF. CDR3 bases: TGTGCCAGCAGCCCGGGGGCTAACTATGGCTACACCTTC.

The CDR3 loop reads CASSIGQVSNEQYF. CDR3 coding DNA: TGTGCCAGCAGCATTGGACAGGTGAGTAACGAGCAGTACTTC. V is TRBV21-1 and J is TRBJ2-7; the table gives TRBD1 as D, unverified against the DNA. TRBV21-1 is a listed pseudogene. CDR3 size: 14 residues.